These T cell receptor beta chains were read from a single sample in a study of vaccination effects on CD4 cells after COVID-19. These receptors lack a known antigen. The method was immunoSEQ multiplex PCR; TCRdb's version includes in-frame clones alone and lacks a portion of them. The table lists about 37,000 clones, around 74% of them singletons. Sample: CD4+ T cells from PBMCs cultured without peptide, taken before COVID-19 vaccination. The receptors were sampled from a human donor who received a COVID-19 vaccine. The CDR3 runs from the conserved cysteine through the conserved F or W. The order of the fields is V gene, J gene, clone size, D gene, CDR3 protein, CDR3 DNA. A D gene is named only where the DNA matches it firmly. Some rows mark clone size as missing; the rest say once, few, many or name a class of expanded clone.

TRBV4-1	TRBJ1-1	once	TRBD1	CASSLGDRGITEAFF	TGCGCCAGCAGCCTAGGGGACAGGGGGATCACTGAAGCTTTCTTT
TRBV7-2	TRBJ1-5	few	TRBD1	CASSPGQGSNQPQHF	TGTGCCAGCAGCCCCGGACAGGGTAGCAATCAGCCCCAGCATTTT
TRBV18	TRBJ2-7	.	TRBD2	CASSPTSDLGEQYF	TGTGCCAGCTCCCCAACTAGCGACCTAGGCGAGCAGTACTTC
TRBV6-5	TRBJ1-6	.	.	CASSSPPPNSPLHF	TGTGCCAGCAGTTCGCCGCCCCCCAATTCACCCCTCCACTTT
TRBV18	TRBJ2-2	.	.	CASSPPGPGELFF	TGTGCCAGCTCACCCCCGGGGCCCGGGGAGCTGTTTTTT
TRBV7-2	TRBJ1-5	once	.	CASSYLNSNQPQHF	TGTGCCAGCAGCTACCTTAATAGCAATCAGCCCCAGCATTTT
TRBV11-2	TRBJ2-1	.	.	CASSLVAEQFF	TGTGCCAGCAGCTTAGTCGCGGAGCAGTTCTTC
TRBV4-3	TRBJ1-6	.	.	CASSQDGGSSYNSPLHF	TGCGCCAGCAGCCAAGACGGGGGAAGCTCCTATAATTCACCCCTCCACTTT
TRBV10-3	TRBJ2-4	.	TRBD2	CAISAGTSDQYF	TGTGCCATCAGTGCTGGGACTAGCGACCAGTACTTC
TRBV6-5	TRBJ2-1	.	TRBD2	CASSKAPGTSNEQFF	TGTGCCAGCAGCAAAGCCCCCGGGACTAGCAATGAGCAGTTCTTC
TRBV5-1	TRBJ2-1	.	TRBD2	CASRERGTYNEQFF	TGCGCCAGCAGGGAGCGGGGAACCTACAATGAGCAGTTCTTC
TRBV27	TRBJ1-2	.	.	CASRQTGNYGYTF	TGTGCCAGCAGGCAAACAGGAAACTATGGCTACACCTTC
TRBV4-3	TRBJ1-5	.	TRBD1	CASSQVGGTEFNQPQHF	TGCGCCAGCAGCCAAGTTGGGGGGACAGAATTCAATCAGCCCCAGCATTTT
TRBV4-2	TRBJ1-6	.	.	CASTLGQNESPLHF	TGTGCCAGCACCCTGGGACAAAATGAGTCACCCCTCCACTTT
TRBV5-1	TRBJ2-7	few	.	CASSLGQRSYEQYF	TGCGCCAGCAGCTTGGGGCAGCGGTCCTACGAGCAGTACTTC
TRBV9	TRBJ2-4	.	TRBD2	CASSVGTSGAKNIQYF	TGTGCCAGCAGCGTAGGGACTAGCGGAGCCAAAAACATTCAGTACTTC
TRBV18	TRBJ1-5	.	.	CASSPHNIKDQPQHF	TGTGCCAGCTCACCTCACAACATCAAGGATCAGCCCCAGCATTTT
TRBV5-1	TRBJ2-1	once	TRBD2	CASSLASGSFSYNEQFF	TGCGCCAGCAGCTTGGCTAGCGGGAGTTTCTCCTACAATGAGCAGTTCTTC
TRBV20-1	TRBJ2-7	.	TRBD2	CSASPTSGTNEQYF	TGCAGTGCTAGTCCGACTAGCGGGACCAACGAGCAGTACTTC
TRBV5-4	TRBJ2-3	.	TRBD2	CASSVDGLAGGTDTQYF	TGTGCCAGCAGCGTGGACGGACTAGCGGGGGGCACAGATACGCAGTATTTT
TRBV6-6	TRBJ1-2	.	TRBD1	CASSPAGGQLFNYGYTF	TGTGCCAGCAGTCCGGCGGGGGGACAGCTCTTCAACTATGGCTACACCTTC
TRBV7-8	TRBJ1-3	.	.	CASSLVRASGNTIYF	TGTGCCAGCAGCTTAGTCAGGGCAAGTGGAAACACCATATATTTT